Described below is a single T cell receptor (beta chain) sequence and its context. This specimen belongs to a study of blood T cell repertoires in COVID-19. For the study at large: Nucleic acid was either cDNA or gDNA, and it came from T cells, B-cell-depleted T cells, or PBMCs.

How the authors handled the data: Amplification with reference gene primers provided the estimates of nucleated cell counts. Data came from immunoSEQ multiplex PCR; TCRdb stores just in-frame clones and leaves some out. Clone size and V and J calls were adopted from that table, with D and trimming inferred from the DNA. The sample includes over 400,000 clones, about 89% of them seen just once. Per the germline V gene, CDR1 is SEHNR and CDR2 is FQNEAQ (reference sequence). Trimming removed 3 bases at V and 8 bases at J, with 10 bases between. There are 12 residues in the CDR3. This chain joins TRBV7-9 and TRBJ1-2; D uncertain. The specimen sequenced was peripheral blood. This clonotype was obtained from a woman between 50 and 59 years old with COVID-19, enrolled during active disease. Written as DNA, the CDR3 is TGTGCCAGCAGCTTCGGGGAGGGCGGCTACACCTTC. Its protein product is CASSFGEGGYTF.